One T cell receptor beta chain is described in this entry. Its matching antigen is unknown. These data are taken from a study of T cell responses to AZD1222 COVID-19 vaccine. Looking at the study overall: Pooling covered second doses at about 4 or about 12 weeks.

Using immunoSEQ multiplex PCR, the repertoire was profiled, and TCRdb retains in-frame clones only, with some absent. The sample shows under 130,000 clones, approximately 96% of them seen only once. Study-level results: The reported proportion of spike-specific TCRs targeting unmutated variant regions was nearly half. At 160-218 and 743-854, vaccine-associated CD4 TCRs were dominant, and they spanned spike. It was only a handful of AZD1222 recipients who were seropositive at baseline.

The V end was cut by 1 base, the J end by 1 base, with 7 bases between. The CDR3 is 14 amino acids. Germline CDR1 and CDR2: ENHRY and SYGVKD. This TCR came from an adult in good health. Material: peripheral blood, obtained on day 0 of AZD1222 vaccination. The rearrangement joins TRBV10-3 to TRBJ1-1; D gene ambiguous. CDR3 bases: TGTGCCATCAGTGAGTTGGCAGGGAACACTGAAGCTTTCTTT. It encodes CAISELAGNTEAFF.